One sample yielded the 2 T cell receptor beta chains listed below, sequenced in a study of shared clonotypes between healthy human individuals (dated by TCRdb to the early 2020s). Library preparation was by the immunoSEQ multiplex PCR assay. Imported from immuneACCESS, the table was reduced by TCRdb to in-frame sequences with V and J called. These copies leave out some clones; in studies compared against another copy, an unresolved V gene accounts for under half, and the cause of the remainder is not known. Across this sample there are over a million clones, with roughly 97% seen only once. The top ten constitute over 1% of the sample. The sample taken for sequencing was naive CD4+ T cells sorted from blood. Interpreted using the paper, the cell subset or site label stands for: CD45RA+ positively selected. These receptor sequences come from a young man in good health.

The chain recombines TRBV5-1 with TRBJ2-7; tentatively, D is TRBD1 (6 bases). Trimming removed 5 bases from V and 9 bases from J, with 21 bases in between. CDR1 SGHRS and CDR2 YFSETQ come from the germline V gene. This CDR3 is built from 14 residues. The CDR3 sequence is CASRVTGQISWQYF. In DNA form, the CDR3 reads TGCGCCAGCAGGGTAACAGGGCAAATTTCCTGGCAGTACTTC.

The genes are TRBV27 and TRBJ1-5; D remains ambiguous. The CDR3 has 15 amino acids. With 6 bases removed from V and 3 bases from J, the gap between germline ends came to 15 bases. Germline CDR1 and CDR2: MNHEY and SMNVEV (reference sequence). The CDR3 protein is CASSNRALFNQPQHF. For the CDR3, the DNA is TGTGCCAGCAGCAACCGGGCCCTATTCAATCAGCCCCAGCATTTT.